The clone carrying this T cell receptor beta chain was picked up a small number of times. Its antigen is currently unknown. The sample originates from a study of T-cell memory formation after mild COVID-19. At the level of the study: Largely donor-specific TCR clusters were found. Study-level results: From day 15 to 85, contracting clones were balanced between CD4 and CD8, whereas later expanders leaned toward CD4+. Shrinking CD4+ clones resided mostly in CM and EM, and CD8+ ones in EMRA.

Germline V gives CDR1 GTSNPN, CDR2 SVGIG (reference sequence). The V end was cut by 0 bases, the J end by 3 bases, with 6 bases between. The CDR3 runs to 12 residues. TCR alpha and TCR beta cDNA libraries with sample barcodes and UMIs came from 5'RACE using constant-segment primers. TCRdb re-called the 5' RACE reads through MiXCR, storing one row per CDR3 protein. The sample has under 550,000 distinct CDR3 sequences; more than 15% are singletons. The clonotype originates from a man between 18 and 35 years old who had mild COVID-19 (a few samples of this study predate the infection). Cell type and time point are not known. This rearrangement joins TRBV30 to TRBJ2-7; D uncertain. The sample was PBMCs or a T cell subset sorted from them (not recorded which). Here the CDR3 reads CAWSVKGYEQYF. The CDR3 nucleotides read TGTGCCTGGAGTGTAAAGGGCTACGAGCAGTACTTC.